This T cell receptor beta chain is from a study of cytomegalovirus exposure and HLA in healthy donors listed by TCRdb under 2017. With respect to the entire study: In an earlier analysis of several hundred of the donors, 276 Gb of sequence data and 95 million to 130 million unique TCR beta sequences from some 170 million T cells were reported. Both class I and class II loci were covered by HLA typing, at four-digit resolution. High-throughput TCR immunosequencing, statistical association of individual TCRs with disease status, and machine learning were combined to predict cytomegalovirus infection status. The aim of the study was to test whether cataloging public T cell receptors could identify signatures of past pathogen exposure. Of the 300 to 450 genotyped donors, around 81% fell in the genetic ancestry cluster associated with self-reported Caucasian donors. In a later genetic analysis, genome-wide SNP genotypes for about 65% of the 666 donors were used, and that subset was treated as a discovery cohort. Among a few hundred genotyped donors of the cohort, an average of about 240,000 unique TCR beta nucleotide sequences were sequenced per donor, around a sixth of them non-productive. Rather than using new phenotypic data, the later analysis identified candidate immune exposures from TCR beta sequences and from how often those sequences occurred across donors. An earlier analysis of several hundred of the donors applied high-throughput TCR beta sequencing to assess whether each TCR beta V gene segment acted as functional or pseudogenic. Using immunosequencing, the study profiled T cell repertoires from approximately 700 subjects and related those repertoires to cytomegalovirus serostatus. Several DR-DQ haplotypes were handled as single units for association and clustering because linkage in the cohort was strong. A later analysis re-examined previously published TCR beta repertoires from 500 to 700 donors and added high-resolution HLA genotyping to investigate patterns of TCR occurrence. Every discovery cohort repertoire had been produced on one sequencing platform. Donor age, sex, ethnicity and CMV serostatus were collected together with the repertoire data. Approximately 300 gigabases of sequencing data and approximately 91 million unique TCR sequences made up an early release that covered several hundred HLA-typed donors. A separate validation cohort of 100 to 150 different subjects was used in addition to the approximately 700-subject first cohort. The number of typed donors differed by locus: roughly 629-640 for A, B, C, DRB1 and DQB1; approximately 520 for DQA1; 606 for DPA1; and some 430 for DPB1.

Overall results and qualifications from the work: In a later genetic analysis, a missense DCLRE1C variant was associated with V-gene and J-gene trimming of TCR beta chains, and the association was replicated in an independent cohort. Because HLA typing was missing for some donors at each locus, association tests included only the typed subset. The presence/absence analyses assumed that sequencing depth was roughly uniform across donors, and that assumption may not be true. The earlier analysis of some 540 of the donors excluded approximately 17 rarely observed V segments, including chromosome 9 orphons, because counts were too low. The only immune exposure information available for the cohort was CMV serostatus. The authors suggested that the approach could potentially be extended to other disease states and immunological phenotypes. Broadly in line with IMGT annotations, most TCR beta V segments showed up in productive rearrangements about 90% or about 30% of the time in an earlier analysis of approximately 640 of the donors. Compared with the 666-donor mean, donors in an Asian-associated ancestry cluster had fewer N-insertions in productive TCRs, according to a later genetic analysis. This cohort had only TCR beta chains sequenced, and the lack of alpha or paired-chain data limited which features could be detected. A cluster of highly shared sequence variants was judged likely to represent a technical artifact of the sequencing pipeline. Strong co-occurrence of HLA alleles, especially DR and DQ, made assigning TCR associations to individual alleles difficult. Three of the identified cytomegalovirus-associated TCR beta chains were confirmed in vitro to be specific for cytomegalovirus antigens. Specific HLA alleles were associated with more than 15,000 TCR beta sequences at a false discovery rate of 0.05 in a later analysis. Compared with equally common non-associated chains, HLA-associated TCR beta chains in a later analysis were more clonally expanded and had lower generation probabilities. A later analysis found that TCR association rates varied across HLA loci, with DRB1 alleles showing the most associated TCRs and HLA-C alleles the fewest. The study gave a list of 150 to 200 TCR beta chains associated with cytomegalovirus. Some IMGT-functional V segments, including TRBV6-2 and TRBV6-3, could not be distinguished by the 87-base-pair reads and were therefore excluded. According to a later analysis, parvovirus B19, influenza, CMV and Epstein-Barr virus appeared linked to several top co-occurrence clusters. The classifier was reported to diagnose cytomegalovirus status with high specificity and sensitivity in both the original cohort and the validation cohort. Linkage disequilibrium might explain the correlated functional status among segregating V segments, but an unknown experimental factor could not be ruled out. In a later analysis, most CMV-associated TCR beta chains were found to appear HLA-restricted, with HLA associations seemingly driven largely by CMV exposure. Most TCR sequences were seen in very few donors, while some public TCRs were found in many individuals. A further reported finding was that TCR beta sequences accurately predicted the HLA-A and HLA-B alleles for most subjects in the first cohort.

Remarks on this clone: Its target antigen remains unknown. There are no base qualities to consult, and no much larger clone falls within one base.

The cohort consisted of fewer than 700 healthy bone marrow donors. Cohort members were all nominally healthy when sampled, although unrecorded immune exposures were likely present. The donor tested CMV seronegative, placing the donor among the 350 or so seronegative members of the cohort. A peripheral blood sample was provided by each donor, and peripheral blood mononuclear cells were used for TCR beta sequencing. The Qiagen DNeasy Blood Extraction Kit was used to extract genomic DNA from the blood cell samples. At the junction V is shortened by 0 bases and J by 1 base, with 12 bases in between. In the germline V gene, CDR1 corresponds to MGHDK and CDR2 to SYGVNS. Reading from cysteine to phenylalanine, the CDR3 counts 16 amino acids. Kept here is only the CDR3 DNA, which spans 48 bases and is read in frame from base 1. Libraries were built with the immunoSEQ multiplex PCR assay. For the multiplex PCR, a mixture combining 60 forward primers for TCR Vbeta segments and 13 reverse primers for TCR Jbeta segments was used. Amplification of the CDR3 region of rearranged TCR beta genes was performed with a multiplex PCR assay on genomic DNA. The amplified TCR beta libraries were sequenced on the Illumina HiSeq System as 87-base-pair reads. For the original study's pipeline: A later analysis counted about 82 million unique TCR beta chains across the 640 or so repertoires, and about 10 million of these chains were shared by at least two donors. Raw reads were error-corrected and collapsed into unique sequences with a nearest-neighbor algorithm that merged closely related sequences to remove PCR and sequencing errors. Alignment of CDR3 sequences to IMGT reference sequences was used to assign V, D and J gene segments. For a sequence to be retained, at least a six-nucleotide match to both a V gene segment and a J gene segment was required. Rearrangements were classified as productive when the CDR3 lacked stop codons and remained in frame with V and J, and all other rearrangements were classified as non-productive. CDR3 was defined by IMGT convention, running from the second conserved V-encoded cysteine to the conserved J-encoded phenylalanine. In an earlier analysis of more than 550 of the donors, sequences lacking an unambiguous match to a single V gene segment were excluded. In an earlier analysis of around 600 of the donors, V segments were called functional above 56.7% productive rearrangements and were called segregating when the between-donor standard deviation exceeded 5%. A statistical classification framework was built for diagnosing cytomegalovirus status from the catalog of TCR beta chain sequences. In a later analysis, V and J genes were assigned by comparing TCR nucleotide sequences against IMGT/GENE-DB human TR gene sequences. Using the TCRdist pipeline, a later analysis assigned CDR3 sequences along with most-parsimonious VDJ recombination scenarios. In a later analysis, every TCR beta chain was defined by the combination of its CDR3 amino acid sequence and its V-gene family, and reads without a unique V-gene family were dropped. In a later analysis, a few hundred highly shared, low-generation-probability nucleotide sequences were removed to address suspected cross-contamination and a sequencing artifact. For each public chain, a later analysis derived a clonal expansion index from normalized ranks of inferred template counts within each repertoire. In a later analysis, generation probabilities were computed using a VDJ recombination model fitted to out-of-frame rearrangements, and the results were checked against IGoR. Hypergeometric tests were used in a later analysis to score TCR-TCR, TCR-HLA and TCR-CMV co-occurrence, with a repertoire-size bias correction applied to the TCR pairs. To estimate false discovery rates, a later analysis permuted the HLA or CMV assignments 20 times. In a later analysis, co-occurring TCRs were grouped with DBSCAN, and TCRdist sequence similarity was added when clustering was performed within HLA-allele-positive subsets. For co-occurrence clustering, repertoires with fewer than 30,000 or more than 120,000 public chains were excluded, along with five repertoires with anomalous nucleotide sharing. TCRdb took this table from immuneACCESS and kept in-frame rearrangements with V and J called. Such tables lack part of the clones; where checked against another copy, unresolved V genes explain under half of the gap, and the rest is unexplained. Clone size and V and J calls were adopted from that table, with D and trimming inferred from the DNA. Within this sample are 150,000 to 250,000 clones, with almost 85% of them counted one time only. The top ten hold approximately 2.4% of the sample.

This receptor chain uses TRBV25-1 and TRBJ1-1; TRBD1 is possibly the D segment (5 matching bases). Sequencing input: PBMCs. The source is a woman between 50 and 59 years old in good health and CMV-seronegative. The sequenced DNA: TGTGCCAGCAGTGAATATCCGGGGAGGGGGAACACTGAAGCTTTCTTT. Translation gives CASSEYPGRGNTEAFF.